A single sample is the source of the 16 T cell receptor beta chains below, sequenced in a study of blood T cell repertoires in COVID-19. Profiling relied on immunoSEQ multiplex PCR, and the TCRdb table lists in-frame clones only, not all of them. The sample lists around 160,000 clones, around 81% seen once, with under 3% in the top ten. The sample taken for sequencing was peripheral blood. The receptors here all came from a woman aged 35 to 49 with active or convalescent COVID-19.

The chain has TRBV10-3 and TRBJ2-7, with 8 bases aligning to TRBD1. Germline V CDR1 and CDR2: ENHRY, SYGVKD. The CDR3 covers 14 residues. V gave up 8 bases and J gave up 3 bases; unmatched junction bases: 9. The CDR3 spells CAISGQDTLYEQYF. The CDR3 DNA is TGTGCCATCTCGGGACAGGACACCCTCTACGAGCAGTACTTC.

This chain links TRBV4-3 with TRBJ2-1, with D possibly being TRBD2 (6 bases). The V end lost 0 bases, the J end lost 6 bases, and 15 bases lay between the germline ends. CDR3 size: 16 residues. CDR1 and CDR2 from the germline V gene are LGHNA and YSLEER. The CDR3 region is CASSQESGGGPNEQFF. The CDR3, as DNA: TGCGCCAGCAGCCAAGAATCAGGAGGAGGGCCCAATGAGCAGTTCTTC.

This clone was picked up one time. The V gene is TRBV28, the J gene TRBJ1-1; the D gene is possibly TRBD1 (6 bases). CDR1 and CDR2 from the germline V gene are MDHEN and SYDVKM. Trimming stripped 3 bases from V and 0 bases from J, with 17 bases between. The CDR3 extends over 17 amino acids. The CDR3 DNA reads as TGTGCCAGCAGTTTGTTCTCAGGGGCGCAGCTGAACACTGAAGCTTTCTTT. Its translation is CASSLFSGAQLNTEAFF.

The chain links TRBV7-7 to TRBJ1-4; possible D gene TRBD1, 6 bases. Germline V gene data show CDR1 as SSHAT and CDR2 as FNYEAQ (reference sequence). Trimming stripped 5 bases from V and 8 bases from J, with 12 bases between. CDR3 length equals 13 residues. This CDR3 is CASSRDRGEKLFF. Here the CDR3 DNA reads TGTGCCAGCAGCCGGGATAGGGGGGAAAAACTGTTTTTT.

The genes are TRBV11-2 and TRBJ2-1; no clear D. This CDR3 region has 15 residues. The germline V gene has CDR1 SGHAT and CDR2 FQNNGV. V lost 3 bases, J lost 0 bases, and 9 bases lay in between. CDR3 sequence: CASSFRRSSYNEQFF. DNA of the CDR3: TGTGCCAGCAGCTTCCGCAGAAGCTCCTACAATGAGCAGTTCTTC.

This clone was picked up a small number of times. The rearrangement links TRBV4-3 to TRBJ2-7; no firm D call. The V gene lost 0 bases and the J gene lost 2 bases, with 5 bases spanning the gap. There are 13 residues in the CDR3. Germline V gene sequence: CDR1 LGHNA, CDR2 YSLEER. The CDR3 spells CASSQETTYEQYF. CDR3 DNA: TGCGCCAGCAGCCAAGAGACAACCTACGAGCAGTACTTC.

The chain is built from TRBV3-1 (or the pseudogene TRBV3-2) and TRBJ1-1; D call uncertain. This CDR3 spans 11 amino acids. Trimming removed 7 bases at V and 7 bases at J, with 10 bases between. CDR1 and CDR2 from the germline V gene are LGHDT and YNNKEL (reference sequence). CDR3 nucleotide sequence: TGTGCCAGCATAAGAGCAGGTGAAGCTTTCTTT. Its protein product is CASIRAGEAFF.

CDR3 DNA sequence: TGTGCCAGTACCCTAAGCCCCCGGCGACAGGGGGCTTATGGCTACACCTTC. Translated: CASTLSPRRQGAYGYTF. The V and J genes are TRBV19 and TRBJ1-2; 10 nucleotides agree with TRBD1. The CDR3 runs 17 residues. V trimming: 7 bases; J trimming: 5 bases; junction bases outside the gene matches: 16. Per germline, CDR1 LNHDA and CDR2 SQIVND (reference sequence).

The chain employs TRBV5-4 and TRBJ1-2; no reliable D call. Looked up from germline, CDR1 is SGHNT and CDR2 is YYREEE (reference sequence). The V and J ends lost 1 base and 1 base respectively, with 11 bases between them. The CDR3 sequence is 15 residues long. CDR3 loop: CASSLSLTNNYGYTF. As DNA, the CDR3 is TGTGCCAGCAGCTTGTCACTAACCAATAACTATGGCTACACCTTC.

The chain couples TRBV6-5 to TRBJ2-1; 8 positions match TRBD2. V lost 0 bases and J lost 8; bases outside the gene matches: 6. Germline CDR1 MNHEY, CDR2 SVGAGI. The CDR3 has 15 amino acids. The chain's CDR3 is CASSYSMASGHEQFF. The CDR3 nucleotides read TGTGCCAGCAGTTACTCGATGGCTAGCGGGCATGAGCAGTTCTTC.

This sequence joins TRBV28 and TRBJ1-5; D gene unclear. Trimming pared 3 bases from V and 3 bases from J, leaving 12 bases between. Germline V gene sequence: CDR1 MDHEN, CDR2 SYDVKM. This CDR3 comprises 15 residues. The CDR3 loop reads CASSFRGSHNQPQHF. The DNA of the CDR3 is TGTGCCAGCAGTTTTCGAGGGTCCCACAATCAGCCCCAGCATTTT.

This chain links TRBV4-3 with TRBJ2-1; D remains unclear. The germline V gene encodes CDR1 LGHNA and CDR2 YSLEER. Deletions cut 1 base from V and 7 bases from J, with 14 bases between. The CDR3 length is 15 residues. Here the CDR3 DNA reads TGCGCCAGCAGCCAAGGGGCAGGTTTAGATAATGAGCAGTTCTTC. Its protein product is CASSQGAGLDNEQFF.

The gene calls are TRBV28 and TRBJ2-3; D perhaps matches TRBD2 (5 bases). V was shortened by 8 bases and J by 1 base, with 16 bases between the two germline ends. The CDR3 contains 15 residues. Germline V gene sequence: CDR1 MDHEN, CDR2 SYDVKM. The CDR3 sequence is CASEGFLRGTDTQYF. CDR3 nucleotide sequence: TGTGCCAGCGAGGGTTTCCTCCGGGGCACAGATACGCAGTATTTT.

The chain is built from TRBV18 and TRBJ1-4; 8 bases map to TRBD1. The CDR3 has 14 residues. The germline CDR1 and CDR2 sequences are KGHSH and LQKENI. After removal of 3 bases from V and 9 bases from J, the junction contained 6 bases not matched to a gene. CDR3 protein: CASSPGQEGKKLFF. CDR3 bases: TGTGCCAGCTCACCGGGACAGGAGGGGAAAAAACTGTTTTTT.

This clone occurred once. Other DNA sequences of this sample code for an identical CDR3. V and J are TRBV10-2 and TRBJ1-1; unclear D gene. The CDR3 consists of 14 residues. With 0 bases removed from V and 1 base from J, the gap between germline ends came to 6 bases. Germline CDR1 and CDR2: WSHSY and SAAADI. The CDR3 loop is CASSESSGNTEAFF. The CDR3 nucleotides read TGCGCCAGCAGTGAGTCGTCCGGGAACACTGAAGCTTTCTTT.

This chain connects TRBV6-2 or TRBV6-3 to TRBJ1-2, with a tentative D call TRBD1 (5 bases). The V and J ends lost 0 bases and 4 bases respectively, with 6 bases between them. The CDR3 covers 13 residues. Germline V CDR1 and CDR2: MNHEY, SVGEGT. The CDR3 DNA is TGTGCCAGCAGTTACTCGGGGGGCTATGGCTACACCTTC. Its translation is CASSYSGGYGYTF.